This T cell receptor (beta chain) was recorded in a study of beta chain features in type 1 diabetes (dated by TCRdb to 2017 to 2018). Concerning the study at large: Patients and healthy donors did not differ in mean age, gender distribution, total cell number or subset yield. A total of 85 million to 110 million sorted cells were examined across all samples, and RNA yield correlated strongly with the number of cells per subset. In the study, recently diagnosed type 1 diabetes patients and matched healthy donors were compared on the TCRB repertoires of their sorted circulating CD4+ T cell subsets. Regulatory and stem cell-like memory subsets were obtained from only 8 patients and about eight healthy donors, while naive and central memory subsets were obtained from all 30 or so donors. Overall study results and their limits: The naive, central memory and regulatory TCRB repertoires appeared to resemble one another more closely among patients than among healthy donors. Because cDNA rather than genomic DNA was sequenced, highly expressing activated cells could have been over-represented, although no difference in activation and CD3 levels was found between groups. Only small numbers of individuals were included in the HLA sub-analyses, which left unresolved whether HLA type had any influence on TCRB rearrangement. PCR might favor shorter templates, but patient and control samples were amplified and corrected together, so any skew would affect both groups equally. At VDJ recombination sites, type 1 diabetes patients had fewer insertions and more deleted nucleotides, which implies abnormalities in thymic rearrangement. A moderate but significant shortening of TCRB CDR3 length was observed in type 1 diabetes patients in all four CD4+ subsets.

Via the germline V gene, CDR1 is MDHEN and CDR2 SYDVKM. Unmatched junction bases come to 6, with V trimmed by 2 bases and J by 3 bases. CDR3 length: 15 amino acids, cysteine to phenylalanine. The DNA shown is the 45-base CDR3, in frame from base 1. A single peripheral blood draw of about 116 mL on average was collected from each donor into heparinised tubes. Naive, central memory, regulatory and stem cell-like memory CD4+ T cells were sorted on a BD FACSAria II using a panel including CD45RO, CCR7, CD25, CD127, CD95 and CD27. All sorted populations exceeded 95% purity. PBMCs were isolated immediately by Lymphoprep density gradient centrifugation and stained directly without culture. So that batch effects would be minimized, each experiment stained and sorted samples in pairs, pairing one healthy donor with one patient. Turning to this clone: It lacks a known antigen. Within one base of it there is no much larger clone, and no base qualities were kept.

The High Capacity cDNA Reverse Transcription Kit was used to reverse transcribe all of the isolated RNA, meaning that expressed TCRB transcripts were what got sequenced. Deep immunoSEQ sequencing was applied to naive, central memory and regulatory T cell samples, giving an average of approximately 3.8 million total reads per sample. Sorted cells were lysed in RLT buffer, and RNA was extracted using DNase-treated RNeasy Micro or Mini kits according to cell number. Each cell subset was processed on its own to prevent cross-contamination, while patient and healthy donor samples were processed together. The immunoSEQ multiplex PCR was used to amplify TCRB sequences from cDNA, yielding 87-bp fragments that span the CDR3 region. The amplicons were sequenced using the Illumina HiSeq platform. The authors' pipeline ran thus. Synthetic template baselines were used to correct PCR bias computationally, reads within Hamming distance 2 were collapsed together, and singletons that could not be merged were discarded. Reads were aligned against IMGT to assign V, D and J genes, CDR3 length and insertions or deletions at six rearrangement sites. Within each subset, clonotype counts were normalized to sorted cell number, after which true diversity and Gini coefficients were computed with the tcR R package. The overlap coefficient, calculated on TCRB nucleotide sequences, was used to quantify repertoire sharing. Out-of-frame TCRB sequences from naive cells were analyzed as a proxy for the pre-selection repertoire. Drawn from immuneACCESS, this table holds only the in-frame rearrangements with V and J called that TCRdb kept. Clones are partly lost; checked studies trace under half to an unresolved V gene and leave the rest unexplained. Clonal size and the V and J genes are those of that table, whereas D and trimming came from the DNA. Counted in this sample were about 260,000 clones; roughly 22% of them appeared once. About 0.027% of the sample rests with the top ten.

The chain employs TRBV28 and TRBJ2-7; 8 bases in the middle match TRBD1. The sample taken for sequencing was naive CD4+ T cells from blood. Sample cell subset or site, as interpreted from the label and publication: true naive CD4+ T cells. The clonotype comes from a woman aged 35 to 49 with type 1 diabetes. The sequenced DNA: TGTGCCAGCAGTTTAGACGGGACAGGCCGCTACGAGCAGTACTTC. This gives the protein CASSLDGTGRYEQYF.